Each of the 19 T cell receptor beta chains below was sequenced from the same sample in a study of T cell repertoires in cytomegalovirus infection. What these receptors recognize is not known. TCRdb recomputed calls from the reads with MiXCR, one row per CDR3 protein. The repertoire includes 45,000 to 50,000 distinct CDR3 sequences, nearly 20% of them detected once, and approximately 55% sits in the top ten. This specimen consisted of CD8+ T cells from cultured PBMCs, obtained from culture after CMV antigen stimulation. The receptors shown here come from a human donor in good health (CMV status not recorded). Some clones in this sample may be carry-over from other donors' samples.

CDR3 loop: CASSPGSTGTAKTHQPQHF. The CDR3 DNA sequence: TGTGCCAGCAGTCCAGGCTCCACCGGGACGGCCAAAACTCATCAGCCCCAGCATTTT. The chain carries TRBV28 and TRBJ1-5; perhaps TRBD1 as D (5 bases). This CDR3 is built from 19 residues. V was trimmed by 5 bases and J by 5 bases, leaving 28 bases between them. Germline V gene lookup returns CDR1 MDHEN and CDR2 SYDVKM.

This clonotype was recorded at least ten times. The chain employs TRBV12-3 or TRBV12-4 and TRBJ2-1, with 10 positions matching TRBD2. The CDR3 length is 14 residues. J gave up 4 bases and V 6 bases, and 3 bases lay outside the gene matches. Written as DNA, the CDR3 is TGTGCCAGCAGCCTAGCGGGAGAGTACAATGAGCAGTTCTTC. It encodes CASSLAGEYNEQFF.

This clonotype was seen many times. J is TRBJ2-7 and V is TRBV12-3 or TRBV12-4; TRBD2 matches at 10 bases. Trimming removed 6 bases from V and 2 bases from J; junction bases left unmatched: 7. The CDR3 spans 15 residues. The chain's CDR3 is CASRSLAGEPYEQYF. The CDR3 region has the DNA TGTGCCAGCAGATCCCTAGCGGGGGAACCCTACGAGCAGTACTTC.

This clonotype was counted many times. V and J are TRBV12-3 or TRBV12-4 and TRBJ2-6, with D possibly being TRBD1 (5 bases). Trimming removed 3 bases from V and 11 bases from J, with 17 bases in between. This CDR3 comprises 15 residues. The CDR3 DNA follows: TGTGCCAGCAGTTTTCAGGGATTCGGTTATGACGTCCTGACTTTC. Translation gives CASSFQGFGYDVLTF.

About this clonotype itself: A read error may be the cause here, since a much bigger clone is one base away. This CDR3 is CASGLGVGGSSYNEQFF. The CDR3 DNA follows: TGTGCCAGCGGCTTAGGGGTGGGAGGGTCCTCCTACAATGAGCAGTTCTTC. The rearrangement links TRBV7-2 to TRBJ2-1; 7 nucleotides agree with TRBD2. The CDR3 runs to 17 residues. The V gene's germline CDR1 is SGHTA and CDR2 FQGNSA.

This clonotype was seen more than once but under ten times. The rearrangement links TRBV12-3 or TRBV12-4 to TRBJ2-2; D remains unclear. The ends were cut back, 11 bases at V and 0 bases at J, with 10 bases in the middle. The CDR3 contains 13 residues. DNA for the CDR3: TGTGCCGGAGAAGAGACGAACACCGGGGAGCTGTTTTTT. Amino acids: CAGEETNTGELFF.

CDR3 residues: CASSELPSTLNQPQHF. CDR3 in DNA: TGTGCCAGCAGTGAATTGCCCAGTACCTTGAATCAGCCCCAGCATTTT. V and J are TRBV25-1 and TRBJ1-5; D gene uncertain. V was pared by 1 base and J by 4 bases, with 14 bases between. The germline gives CDR1 MGHDK, CDR2 SYGVNS. CDR3 length equals 16 residues.

The chain uses TRBV27 and TRBJ2-7; possible D gene TRBD1, 6 bases. Trimming left V 5 bases short and J 5 bases short, with 13 bases between. Germline V gives CDR1 MNHEY, CDR2 SMNVEV (reference sequence). The CDR3 covers 13 residues. For the CDR3, the DNA is TGTGCCAGCAGTGTTACAGGGATCCACGAGCAGTACTTC. Translating gives CASSVTGIHEQYF.

This clonotype was observed at least ten times. The chain combines TRBV27 with TRBJ1-5; tentatively, D is TRBD1 (5 bases). The CDR3 is 15 residues long. The V end was cut by 2 bases, the J end by 6 bases, with 14 bases between. Germline V gene data show CDR1 as MNHEY and CDR2 as SMNVEV (reference sequence). The CDR3 bases are TGTGCCAGCAGTTTAGGTCCAGGGATTGGTCAGCCCCAGCATTTT. This encodes CASSLGPGIGQPQHF.

This clonotype was counted once. This rearrangement joins TRBV20-1 to TRBJ1-5, with no clear D. Trimming removed 0 bases at V and 1 base at J, with 16 bases between. The V gene's germline CDR1 is DFQATT and CDR2 SNEGSKA (reference sequence). This CDR3 region has 17 residues. The CDR3 sequence is CSARDIVRAGSNQPQHF. CDR3 bases: TGCAGTGCTAGAGATATCGTTAGAGCGGGAAGCAATCAGCCCCAGCATTTT.

Here the CDR3 DNA reads TGTGCCAGTAGTGCCGACTATGGCTACACCTTC. Its protein product is CASSADYGYTF. V and J are TRBV19 and TRBJ1-2; no clear D gene. CDR1 and CDR2 (germline): LNHDA, SQIVND (reference sequence). This CDR3 has 11 amino acids. Deletions cut 5 bases from V and 3 bases from J, with 4 bases between.

This clonotype was seen repeatedly, ten times or more. The V call is TRBV14, the J call TRBJ2-3; 7 nucleotides match TRBD1. The CDR3 sequence is 16 residues long. The junction had 9 bases not matched to a gene; V was cut back by 4 bases and J by 2 bases. The germline V gene encodes CDR1 SGHDN and CDR2 FVKESK. Here the CDR3 DNA reads TGTGCCAGCAGCCCCCCGGACAGGACCCACACAGATACGCAGTATTTT. This codes for CASSPPDRTHTDTQYF.

This clonotype was seen a few times. The genes are TRBV7-9 and TRBJ1-3; D may be TRBD1 (6 bases). V was pared by 5 bases and J by 0 bases, with 14 bases between. Germline V gene sequence: CDR1 SEHNR, CDR2 FQNEAQ (reference sequence). The CDR3 is made up of 16 amino acids. The CDR3 reads CASSAYGQTSGNTIYF. In DNA, the CDR3 is TGTGCCAGCAGCGCTTATGGACAGACCTCTGGAAACACCATATATTTT.

The DNA of the CDR3 is TGTGCCAGCAGTGACCGGGGGGAAAGCTTGGCCGACGAGCAGTACTTC. Amino acid sequence: CASSDRGESLADEQYF. This sequence joins TRBV6-2 or TRBV6-3 and TRBJ2-7, with 7 bases aligning to TRBD2. The CDR3 runs to 16 residues. V lost 5 bases and J lost 5; bases outside the gene matches: 15. Germline lookup yields CDR1 MNHEY and CDR2 SVGEGT.

Many counts were recorded for this clonotype. The J gene is TRBJ1-5, the V gene TRBV7-9; D might be TRBD1 (5 bases). The germline V gene encodes CDR1 SEHNR and CDR2 FQNEAQ (reference sequence). Trimming pared 1 base from V and 6 bases from J, leaving 10 bases between. The CDR3 has 14 residues. CDR3 DNA: TGTGCCAGCAGCTTAGGGGTAGGGACTCAGCCCCAGCATTTT. Protein: CASSLGVGTQPQHF. Supplemented by reference TRBV7-9 and TRBJ1-5, the full variable domain reads DTGVSQNPRHKITKRGQNVTFRCDPISEHNRLYWYRQTLGQGPEFLTYFQNEAQLEKSRLLSDRFSAERPKGSFSTLEIQRTEQGDSAMYLCASSLGVGTQPQHFGDGTRLSIL.

A word on this clonotype: A clone one base away is much larger, so this may be a read error. V gene TRBV6-1 combines with J gene TRBJ2-1, with 7 bases identical to TRBD2. Germline V lookup: CDR1 MNHNS, CDR2 SASEGT. The CDR3 extends over 12 amino acids. V shed 6 bases, J shed 9 bases, and the junction held 5 bases outside the gene matches. CDR3 in DNA: TGTGCCAGCAGCCGGGGGGTCGTTGAGCAGTTCTTC. This gives the protein CASSRGVVEQFF.

The rearrangement joins TRBV12-3 or TRBV12-4 to TRBJ2-2, with TRBD2 identical over 7 bases. The trim removed 6 bases at V and 6 bases at J, leaving 16 bases unmatched. The CDR3 is 17 residues long. CDR3 residues: CASSSPPSGHLSGELFF. CDR3 bases: TGTGCCAGCAGCTCGCCACCTAGCGGCCACCTCTCCGGGGAGCTGTTTTTT.

This clonotype was counted a few times. This chain uses TRBV6-1 with TRBJ2-7; D perhaps matches TRBD2 (6 bases). This CDR3 is built from 13 residues. Germline V CDR1 and CDR2: MNHNS, SASEGT. Between the trimmed V and J ends, which lost 6 bases and 7 bases, there was a span of 16 bases. The CDR3 reads CASSPGTPQEQYF. The CDR3 DNA follows: TGTGCCAGCAGCCCCGGGACTCCTCAAGAGCAGTACTTC.

The V and J genes are TRBV6-2 or TRBV6-3 and TRBJ2-2; 7 bases match TRBD1. This CDR3 contains 14 residues. CDR1 is MNHEY and CDR2 is SVGEGT in the germline V gene. V lost 10 bases, J lost 7 bases, and 12 bases stayed unmatched. The CDR3 nucleotides are TGTGCCACCTATCCTGACAGGGCCTACGGGGAGCTGTTTTTT. This encodes CATYPDRAYGELFF.